This T cell receptor (beta chain) is from a study of blood T cell repertoires in COVID-19. Study-level background: Some COVID-19 samples were acute and others convalescent; all came from the United States, Italy and Spain. T cells, B-cell-depleted T cells, or PBMCs supplied cDNA or gDNA.

Study processing details: The assay estimated nucleated cells by amplifying reference gene primers. TCRdb keeps only in-frame clones here, not all; method: immunoSEQ multiplex PCR. From that table come the V and J calls and clone size; the DNA was used to work out D and trimming. The sample carries more than 50,000 clones, approximately 92% recorded once. The CDR3 has 16 amino acids. J gave up 6 bases and V 3 bases, and 9 bases lay outside the gene matches. Looked up from germline, CDR1 is MGHRA and CDR2 is YSYEKL. Sequenced material: peripheral blood. This sequence was found in a man aged 60 to 69 with active COVID-19. The chain employs TRBV4-1 and TRBJ2-1; 9 bases agree with TRBD2. CDR3 amino acids: CASSQPTSGKGNEQFF. CDR3 sequence (DNA): TGCGCCAGCAGCCAGCCGACTAGCGGAAAGGGCAATGAGCAGTTCTTC.